Listed here are 29 T cell receptor beta chains from one sample, sequenced in a study of vaccination effects on CD4 cells after COVID-19 (dated by TCRdb to the early 2020s). After 10 days of culture, CD4+ T cells were isolated with the EasySep CD4+ T cell isolation kit. PCR-confirmed SARS-CoV-2 infection had occurred in convalescent patients between March and December 2020, before the Alpha, Beta and Delta variants emerged in the United States. Each participant received two doses of an mRNA SARS-CoV-2 vaccine, either BNT162b2 or mRNA-1273. The library was built by means of the immunoSEQ multiplex PCR assay. The clones in this table, taken by TCRdb from immuneACCESS, are in-frame only. Not every clone is retained; where verified, under half of the shortfall comes from an unresolved V gene, and the cause of the rest is unknown. This sample holds 40,000 to 55,000 clones; approximately 82% were observed only once. The ten largest clonotypes hold around 3.5% of the sample.

No antigens are known for them. Sequencing was performed on CD4+ T cells from PBMCs cultured without peptide, taken after COVID-19 vaccination. These receptors came from a human donor who had a prior SARS-CoV-2 infection.

The chain joins TRBV27 to TRBJ1-4; D is unclear. The CDR3 spans 16 residues. Deletions cut 6 bases from V and 4 bases from J, with 18 bases between. Germline V gene lookup returns CDR1 MNHEY and CDR2 SMNVEV (reference sequence). The CDR3 sequence is CASSLRSGGSNEKLFF. In DNA form, the CDR3 reads TGTGCCAGCAGCTTACGGTCCGGCGGGAGTAATGAAAAACTGTTTTTT.

The CDR3 region has the DNA TGTGCCTTAGCCGACAGCTCGAACACCGGGGAGCTGTTTTTT. This encodes CALADSSNTGELFF. This chain joins TRBV11-2 and TRBJ2-2; possibly TRBD1 for D (5 bases). The CDR3 covers 14 residues. V was shortened by 11 bases and J by 0 bases, with 13 bases between the two germline ends. Germline V gene lookup returns CDR1 SGHAT and CDR2 FQNNGV.

The chain recombines TRBV28 with TRBJ2-1, with TRBD2 matching over 9 bases. Germline trimming cut 6 bases from V and 4 bases from J; bases unmatched to any gene: 7. Germline V lookup: CDR1 MDHEN, CDR2 SYDVKM. CDR3 length: 15 residues. This chain's CDR3 is CASRLAGTPYNEQFF. The CDR3 bases are TGTGCCAGCAGACTAGCGGGTACTCCTTACAATGAGCAGTTCTTC.

This clone has a handful of counts. This sequence joins TRBV24-1 and TRBJ2-6; D is uncertain. CDR3 length: 14 amino acids. V lost 4 bases and J lost 0, with 3 bases in between. Germline V gene data show CDR1 as KGHDR and CDR2 as SFDVKD. CDR3 DNA: TGTGCCACCAGTGAGGGCTCTGGGGCCAACGTCCTGACTTTC. Its protein product is CATSEGSGANVLTF.

This clone appeared once. The chain recombines TRBV9 with TRBJ1-3; TRBD1 matches 7 bases. The CDR3 totals 19 residues. Per the germline V gene, CDR1 is SGDLS and CDR2 is YYNGEE. V was pared by 4 bases and J by 0 bases, with 16 bases of the junction left unmatched. In DNA form, the CDR3 reads TGTGCCAGCAGCCAGAGGGGCGGGAGACAGGGATACTCTGGAAACACCATATATTTT. Protein: CASSQRGGRQGYSGNTIYF.

This rearrangement joins TRBV5-1 to TRBJ1-4, with D tentatively TRBD1 (5 bases). Per germline, CDR1 SGHRS and CDR2 YFSETQ. The CDR3 consists of 15 residues. Trimming took 0 bases from V and 13 from J, leaving 19 bases between them. CDR3 protein: CASSLEQAPTRGLFF. CDR3 nucleotides: TGCGCCAGCAGCTTGGAACAGGCTCCCACCCGAGGACTGTTTTTT.

The V and J genes are TRBV29-1 and TRBJ1-4; D uncertain. CDR1 and CDR2 (germline): SQVTM, ANQGSEA. The CDR3 totals 14 residues. Trimming cost V 4 bases and J 0 bases, with 9 bases left between them. As DNA, the CDR3 is TGCAGCGTTGTCCCCAGGTCAACTAATGAAAAACTGTTTTTT. Its protein is CSVVPRSTNEKLFF.

Only one count was recorded for this clone. The rearrangement uses TRBV7-5 and TRBJ2-1; the table assigns TRBD2, which was not confirmed against the DNA. TRBV7-5 counts as a pseudogene. The CDR3 is made up of 18 amino acids. CDR3 region: CARTTTRRSGGSYNEQFF. CDR3 in DNA: TGTGCCAGAACTACCACTCGTCGTAGCGGGGGCTCCTACAATGAGCAGTTCTTC.

This clone is labeled as medium-sized (0.01 to 0.1%). V is TRBV9 and J is TRBJ2-5, with 10 bases matching TRBD2. Germline assignment: CDR1 SGDLS and CDR2 YYNGEE. The length of the CDR3 is 15 residues. V was pared by 6 bases and J by 4 bases, with 9 bases of the junction left unmatched. Here the CDR3 DNA reads TGTGCCAGCACCCCGATAGCGGGAGGTTTAGAGACCCAGTACTTC. Its protein product is CASTPIAGGLETQYF.

The chain has TRBV6-2 or TRBV6-3 and TRBJ2-2, with 8 positions matching TRBD2. The germline V gene has CDR1 MNHEY and CDR2 SVGEGT. CDR3 length equals 14 residues. With 7 bases clipped from V and 6 bases from J, the junction kept 7 bases outside the gene matches. The CDR3 reads CASTPGRAPGELFF. CDR3 nucleotide sequence: TGTGCCAGCACCCCCGGGAGGGCGCCCGGGGAGCTGTTTTTT.

The sample holds a few counts of this clone. The chain links TRBV5-1 to TRBJ2-2; D may be TRBD1 (6 bases). The CDR3 contains 12 residues. Germline loops: CDR1 SGHRS, CDR2 YFSETQ. Between the trimmed V and J ends, which lost 4 bases and 7 bases, there was a span of 8 bases. CDR3 sequence: CASSAGVGELFF. The CDR3 nucleotides read TGCGCCAGCAGCGCAGGGGTCGGGGAGCTGTTTTTT.

This clone is a singleton in its sample. The chain carries TRBV11-2 and TRBJ1-3; perhaps TRBD1 as D (6 bases). This CDR3 spans 17 amino acids. Per the germline V gene, CDR1 is SGHAT and CDR2 is FQNNGV. V was shortened by 5 bases and J by 0 bases, with 17 bases between the two germline ends. In DNA, the CDR3 is TGTGCCAGCAGCGCTTCGACAGGTGACCACTCTGGAAACACCATATATTTT. Translating gives CASSASTGDHSGNTIYF.

The rearrangement joins TRBV7-2 to TRBJ2-5; possibly TRBD2 for D (6 bases). The CDR3 runs to 14 residues. Germline values: CDR1 SGHTA, CDR2 FQGNSA. Between the trimmed V and J ends, which lost 2 bases and 5 bases, there was a span of 12 bases. Written as DNA, the CDR3 is TGTGCCAGCAGCTTAACCCGGGAGACCGAGACCCAGTACTTC. This sequence encodes CASSLTRETETQYF.

The chain carries TRBV30 and TRBJ2-5; 11 bases are a match to TRBD2. CDR1 and CDR2 (germline): GTSNPN, SVGIG (reference sequence). Trimming cost V 0 bases and J 6 bases; bases outside gene matches: 3. This CDR3 region has 14 residues. CDR3 nucleotide sequence: TGTGCCTGGAGTGTACTAGCGGGGGCAAAGACCCAGTACTTC. Translation: CAWSVLAGAKTQYF.

This chain links TRBV9 with TRBJ2-2; weak D call: TRBD1 (7 bases). The ends were cut back, 2 bases at V and 5 bases at J, with 10 bases in the middle. The CDR3 loop spans 14 amino acids. Germline V CDR1 and CDR2: SGDLS, YYNGEE. The CDR3 sequence: CASSVRGATGELFF. In nucleotides, the CDR3 is TGTGCCAGCAGCGTCAGGGGGGCTACCGGGGAGCTGTTTTTT.

This chain uses TRBV5-1 with TRBJ2-5; 9 nucleotides line up with TRBD2. Losses at the gene ends were 4 bases for V and 5 bases for J; bases not matched to a gene: 12. Germline V gene data show CDR1 as SGHRS and CDR2 as YFSETQ. CDR3 length: 16 residues. The CDR3 reads CASSPGGHSGSETQYF. The CDR3 DNA reads as TGCGCCAGCAGCCCGGGGGGCCATAGCGGGAGTGAGACCCAGTACTTC.

This chain uses TRBV25-1 with TRBJ1-2; TRBD1 aligns across 8 bases. The V gene end was trimmed by 6 bases and the J gene end by 2 bases; junction bases not matched to a gene: 5. This CDR3 contains 14 residues. Germline CDR1 reads MGHDK; CDR2 reads SYGVNS. The CDR3 region is CASSHRGENYGYTF. The CDR3 nucleotides are TGTGCCAGCAGCCACAGGGGGGAAAACTATGGCTACACCTTC.

The chain combines TRBV7-3 with TRBJ2-3; D possibly corresponds to TRBD1 (6 bases). CDR1 and CDR2 from the germline V gene are SGHTA and FQGTGA. This CDR3 is built from 17 residues. Trimming left V 0 bases short and J 1 base short, with 14 bases between. CDR3 region: CASSLTISSGGTDTQYF. Written as DNA, the CDR3 is TGTGCCAGCAGCTTAACTATTTCGTCAGGGGGCACAGATACGCAGTATTTT.

The genes are TRBV7-2 and TRBJ2-7; no clear D gene. Germline V gene sequence: CDR1 SGHTA, CDR2 FQGNSA. V was clipped by 1 base and J by 3 bases, with 10 bases between them. CDR3 size: 14 residues. The CDR3 bases are TGTGCCAGCAGCTTAGTGGGCGCTTACTACGAGCAGTACTTC. This encodes CASSLVGAYYEQYF.

V is TRBV6-2 or TRBV6-3 and J is TRBJ2-5; 7 bases are a match to TRBD2. Per the germline V gene, CDR1 is MNHEY and CDR2 is SVGEGT. The CDR3 is 14 residues long. Trimming cost V 5 bases and J 4 bases; bases outside gene matches: 7. The CDR3 DNA reads TGTGCCAGCAGTACTCGGACTAGGGGAGAGACCCAGTACTTC. As protein: CASSTRTRGETQYF.

The rearrangement links TRBV11-2 to TRBJ2-2; TRBD2 might be the D (5 bases). The CDR3 contains 15 residues. Per the germline V gene, CDR1 is SGHAT and CDR2 is FQNNGV. Trimming removed 1 base at V and 6 bases at J, with 12 bases between. The chain's CDR3 is CASSLVSRGSGELFF. The CDR3 nucleotides read TGTGCCAGCAGCTTAGTTAGCCGGGGATCCGGGGAGCTGTTTTTT.

V is TRBV4-3 and J is TRBJ2-7, with 11 positions matching TRBD1. The CDR3 covers 17 residues. The germline CDR1 and CDR2 sequences are LGHNA and YSLEER. V shed 2 bases and J 6 bases; nucleotides not matched to a gene: 12. The CDR3 loop reads CASSQQIADRGLAEQYF. DNA for the CDR3: TGCGCCAGCAGCCAACAAATAGCGGACAGGGGGCTTGCCGAGCAGTACTTC.

In its sample, this clone was seen a few times. The V gene is TRBV18, the J gene TRBJ1-2, with 8 bases matching TRBD1. The ends lost 4 bases at V and 8 bases at J; junction bases unmatched: 9. In germline, CDR1 is KGHSH, CDR2 LQKENI. The CDR3 is made up of 14 amino acids. The CDR3 here is CASSLQDRVEGYTF. For the CDR3, the DNA is TGTGCCAGCTCACTACAGGACAGGGTAGAAGGCTACACCTTC.

V gene TRBV4-2 combines with J gene TRBJ2-5; maybe TRBD2 (5 bases). This CDR3 spans 14 amino acids. CDR1 LGHNA and CDR2 YNFKEQ come from the germline V gene. V was pared by 4 bases and J by 4 bases, with 13 bases between. The CDR3 nucleotides are TGTGCCAGCAGCCCAACTAGATCAGGAGAGACCCAGTACTTC. It translates to CASSPTRSGETQYF.

The chain recombines TRBV6-5 with TRBJ2-7; 7 positions match TRBD1. J was trimmed by 5 bases and V by 5 bases; bases with no gene match: 12. CDR1 MNHEY and CDR2 SVGAGI come from the germline V gene. The CDR3 runs 15 residues. The CDR3 DNA follows: TGTGCCAGCAGTACTCGACAGGGTCGTTGGGACGAGCAGTACTTC. As protein: CASSTRQGRWDEQYF.

This clone was observed once. CDR3 sequence reads: CASSQINILAFGTQYF. The CDR3 nucleotides are TGCGCCAGCAGCCAGATAAACATACTAGCGTTCGGTACCCAGTACTTC. This chain joins TRBV4-1 and TRBJ2-5; 7 nucleotides line up with TRBD2. The junction had 15 bases not matched to a gene; V was cut back by 3 bases and J by 8 bases. CDR3 size: 16 residues. CDR1 and CDR2 (germline): MGHRA, YSYEKL.

This chain links TRBV7-2 with TRBJ2-2; unclear D gene. The germline gives CDR1 SGHTA, CDR2 FQGNSA. The CDR3 has 13 amino acids. V was shortened by 3 bases and J by 4 bases, with 6 bases between the two germline ends. This CDR3 reads CASSFRGTGELFF. CDR3 DNA sequence: TGTGCCAGCAGCTTTCGAGGCACCGGGGAGCTGTTTTTT.

J is TRBJ1-1 and V is TRBV7-9, with D perhaps TRBD1 (5 bases). This CDR3 spans 13 amino acids. Trimming cost V 6 bases and J 5 bases, with 13 bases left between them. In germline, CDR1 is SEHNR, CDR2 FQNEAQ (reference sequence). DNA of the CDR3: TGTGCCAGCAGTCTGAGTGGGGGAACTGAAGCTTTCTTT. Translation: CASSLSGGTEAFF.

The chain joins TRBV13 to TRBJ2-2; TRBD2 is a possible D gene (6 bases). This CDR3 is 15 amino acids long. Trimming cost V 3 bases and J 4 bases, with 12 bases left between them. Germline CDR1 PRHDT, CDR2 FYEKMQ (reference sequence). The CDR3 DNA sequence: TGTGCCAGCAGCTTGGGACTTAGCCCCACCGGGGAGCTGTTTTTT. Encoded protein: CASSLGLSPTGELFF.